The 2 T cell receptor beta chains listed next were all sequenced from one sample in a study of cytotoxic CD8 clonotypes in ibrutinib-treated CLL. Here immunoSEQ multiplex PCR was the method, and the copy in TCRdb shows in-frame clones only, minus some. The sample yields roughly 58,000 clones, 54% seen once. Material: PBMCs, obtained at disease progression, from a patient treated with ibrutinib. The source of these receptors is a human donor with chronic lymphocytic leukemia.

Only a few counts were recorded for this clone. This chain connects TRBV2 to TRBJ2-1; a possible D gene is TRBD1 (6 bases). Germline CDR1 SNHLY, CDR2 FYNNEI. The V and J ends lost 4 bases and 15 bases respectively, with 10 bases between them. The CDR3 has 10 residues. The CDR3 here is CASSAGVGFF. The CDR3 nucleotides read TGTGCCAGCAGTGCAGGGGTTGGGTTCTTC.

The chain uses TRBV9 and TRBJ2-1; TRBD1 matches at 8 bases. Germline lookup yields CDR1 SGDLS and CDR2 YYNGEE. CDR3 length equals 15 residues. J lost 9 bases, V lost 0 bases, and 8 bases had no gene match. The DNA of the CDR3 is TGTGCCAGCAGCGTAGTCGGACAGGGATCGGGTGAGCAGTTCTTC. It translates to CASSVVGQGSGEQFF.